This T cell receptor (beta chain) emerged from a study of control samples from healthy donors and cancer patients. Assay: immunoSEQ multiplex PCR; the TCRdb copy retains only in-frame clones and omits some. The sample contains about 180,000 clones, around 90% of which appear only once. This CDR3 comprises 12 residues. Trimming took off 2 bases at V and 6 bases at J, with 6 bases between the two ends. Specimen: blood. The genes are TRBV12-3 or TRBV12-4 and TRBJ2-3, with unresolved D. This clonotype originated in a man younger than 40 in good health. CDR3 loop: CASSLISDTQYF. The CDR3 DNA reads TGTGCCAGCAGTTTAATTTCGGATACGCAGTATTTT.